Each of the 25 T cell receptor beta chains below was sequenced from the same sample in a study of human T cells and chemical hapten exposure. Indicated time point: patch test 1, 2 weeks after DPC sensitization. Described treatment: therapeutic diphenylcyclopropenone sensitization with weekly scalp DPC. TCRdb reanalysed the RACE reads using MiXCR and keeps one entry per CDR3 protein. The table has about 380,000 distinct CDR3 sequences, roughly 4.8% seen once. This sample comprised whole blood, obtained in connection with sensitization to the hapten diphenylcyclopropenone (DPC). These receptors were collected from a woman aged 50 to 60 with alopecia areata. Some clones in this sample may be carry-over from other donors' samples.

V usage is TRBV20-1 and J usage is TRBJ2-7; 8 positions agree with TRBD1. With 1 base clipped from V and 5 bases from J, the junction kept 4 bases outside the gene matches. The germline gives CDR1 DFQATT, CDR2 SNEGSKA (reference sequence). This CDR3 comprises 13 residues. CDR3 sequence (DNA): TGCAGTGCTAGAGCGGGACAGGTCAACGAGCAGTACTTC. Encoded protein: CSARAGQVNEQYF.

This clonotype was found many times. The chain combines TRBV24-1 with TRBJ2-7; no clear D. CDR1 KGHDR and CDR2 SFDVKD come from the germline V gene. V dropped 2 bases and J dropped 3 bases, with 4 bases sitting between them. There are 12 residues in the CDR3. CDR3 protein: CATSDWGYEQYF. The DNA for the CDR3 is TGTGCCACCAGTGATTGGGGCTACGAGCAGTACTTC.

This clonotype appeared many times. This sequence joins TRBV6-2 or TRBV6-3 and TRBJ1-1, with 9 bases aligning to TRBD1. The CDR3 contains 14 residues. Trimming cost V 6 bases and J 7 bases; bases outside gene matches: 9. Germline V gene lookup returns CDR1 MNHEY and CDR2 SVGEGT. The CDR3 DNA sequence: TGTGCCAGCAGCTACCGGACAGGGGCCAATGAAGCTTTCTTT. Translation gives CASSYRTGANEAFF.

This clonotype was observed many times. The genes are TRBV5-5 and TRBJ2-7; 8 bases fit TRBD2. Unmatched junction bases numbered 2, after V lost 4 bases and J lost 2 bases. The CDR3 loop spans 13 amino acids. CDR1 is SGHKS and CDR2 is YYEKEE in the germline V gene (reference sequence). The DNA for the CDR3 is TGTGCCAGCAGCAAACTAGCGGCCTACGAGCAGTACTTC. Its translation: CASSKLAAYEQYF.

This chain uses TRBV6-1 with TRBJ1-2, with D tentatively TRBD1 (5 bases). This CDR3 has 14 residues. Germline-derived CDR1 and CDR2 are MNHNS and SASEGT. V shed 7 bases and J shed 4 bases, with 16 bases lying between them. For the CDR3, the DNA is TGTGCCAGCAAAGAGGGGCGGTTGTCCTATGGCTACACCTTC. The encoded protein is CASKEGRLSYGYTF.

This clonotype was picked up a small number of times. The chain has TRBV11-2 and TRBJ2-1, with D possibly being TRBD1 (6 bases). V lost 6 bases to trimming and J lost 0 bases, with 12 bases between them. The CDR3 runs to 15 residues. The germline V gene has CDR1 SGHAT and CDR2 FQNNGV. CDR3 residues: CASSRGQTSYNEQFF. The CDR3 nucleotides read TGTGCCAGCAGTCGAGGACAGACCTCCTACAATGAGCAGTTCTTC.

This clonotype came up a few times. The chain uses TRBV28 and TRBJ1-5; D remains unclear. Germline values: CDR1 MDHEN, CDR2 SYDVKM. CDR3 length equals 13 residues. The V end lost 5 bases, the J end lost 9 bases, and 14 bases lay between the germline ends. CDR3 sequence reads: CASSPTPGGPQHF. In DNA, the CDR3 is TGTGCCAGCAGTCCTACCCCAGGCGGGCCCCAGCATTTT. Variable domain in full (rest from reference TRBV28 and TRBJ1-5): DVKVTQSSRYLVKRTGEKVFLECVQDMDHENMFWYRQDPGLGLRLIYFSYDVKMKEKGDIPEGYSVSREKKERFSLILESASTNQTSMYLCASSPTPGGPQHFGDGTRLSIL.

This clonotype was recorded a few times. CDR3 residues: CASSLNGSPEQYF. The CDR3 region has the DNA TGCGCCAGCAGCTTGAATGGGAGTCCCGAGCAGTACTTC. The chain employs TRBV5-1 and TRBJ2-7, with D perhaps TRBD2 (5 bases). Germline CDR1 reads SGHRS; CDR2 reads YFSETQ. The CDR3 runs 13 residues. Trimming took 1 base from V and 6 from J, leaving 11 bases between them.

This clonotype was recorded at least ten times. The V gene is TRBV10-3, the J gene TRBJ2-1, with 11 bases fitting TRBD1. With V trimmed by 7 bases and J by 8 bases, 4 bases remained unmatched. The CDR3 is 13 residues long. Germline-derived CDR1 and CDR2 are ENHRY and SYGVKD. The DNA for the CDR3 is TGTGCCATCAACGGACAGGGGGCCGATGAGCAGTTCTTC. It codes for CAINGQGADEQFF.

At least ten counts were recorded for this clonotype. The rearrangement uses TRBV2 and TRBJ1-5; TRBD1 matches 7 bases. J gave up 1 base and V 6 bases, and 9 bases lay outside the gene matches. The germline V gene has CDR1 SNHLY and CDR2 FYNNEI. This CDR3 is built from 16 residues. This CDR3 is CASRSPGGMSNQPQHF. Written as DNA, the CDR3 is TGTGCCAGCAGGTCCCCAGGGGGTATGAGCAATCAGCCCCAGCATTTT.

This clonotype was recorded a few times. CDR3 amino acids: CASSQASNQPQHF. The CDR3 DNA sequence: TGTGCCAGTAGCCAGGCCAGCAATCAGCCCCAGCATTTT. The chain uses TRBV19 and TRBJ1-5; no definite D call. CDR3 length equals 13 residues. CDR1 is LNHDA and CDR2 is SQIVND in the germline V gene (reference sequence). V lost 6 bases to trimming and J lost 1 base, with 7 bases between them. Combining the CDR3 with reference TRBV19 and TRBJ1-5 gives the whole variable domain DGGITQSPKYLFRKEGQNVTLSCEQNLNHDAMYWYRQDPGQGLRLIYYSQIVNDFQKGDIAEGYSVSREKKESFPLTVTSAQKNPTAFYLCASSQASNQPQHFGDGTRLSIL.

This sequence joins TRBV18 and TRBJ1-1; D is unresolved. V was cut by 6 bases and J by 4 bases, with 12 bases left in between. Germline CDR1 is KGHSH and CDR2 is LQKENI. The CDR3 runs to 13 residues. The CDR3 here is CASSRMESTEAFF. CDR3 nucleotide sequence: TGTGCCAGCTCCAGGATGGAGAGCACTGAAGCTTTCTTT.

For this clonotype: A single base separates this from a much larger clone, so it may be a read error. The chain has TRBV28 and TRBJ2-2; D is perhaps TRBD1 or TRBD2 (5 bases each). Germline V gene lookup returns CDR1 MDHEN and CDR2 SYDVKM. The CDR3 sequence is 16 residues long. In DNA, the CDR3 is TGTGCCAGCAGTTCCGGGACGGACGCGAACACCGTGGAGCTGTTTTTT. This gives the protein CASSSGTDANTVELFF.

This clonotype showed up many times. V and J are TRBV20-1 and TRBJ1-1; no clear D gene. The CDR3 spans 11 residues. V was shortened by 3 bases and J by 4 bases, with 6 bases between the two germline ends. Germline V gene data show CDR1 as DFQATT and CDR2 as SNEGSKA (reference sequence). The CDR3 nucleotides are TGCAGTGCTAGGCCCAGCACTGAAGCTTTCTTT. Its protein product is CSARPSTEAFF.

This clonotype was detected many times. The chain joins TRBV9 to TRBJ2-5, with 16 bases fitting TRBD2. The CDR3 is made up of 20 amino acids. Per the germline V gene, CDR1 is SGDLS and CDR2 is YYNGEE. V dropped 4 bases and J dropped 7; count of bases not matched to a gene: 19. CDR3 region: CASSRGGQPGLAGGVATQYF. The CDR3 DNA follows: TGTGCCAGCAGCCGAGGCGGGCAGCCGGGACTAGCGGGAGGGGTAGCGACCCAGTACTTC.

The sample holds a few counts of this clonotype. The chain combines TRBV30 with TRBJ2-6; D is unclear. Germline V gene data show CDR1 as GTSNPN and CDR2 as SVGIG (reference sequence). The CDR3 contains 12 residues. Trimming removed 3 bases from V and 0 bases from J, with 0 bases in between. The CDR3 DNA sequence: TGTGCCTGGAGCTCTGGGGCCAACGTCCTGACTTTC. Its protein is CAWSSGANVLTF.

This clonotype was detected many times. The chain employs TRBV10-2 and TRBJ2-3; the match to TRBD2 covers 11 bases. This CDR3 is built from 15 residues. J lost 0 bases, V lost 6 bases, and 2 bases had no gene match. Germline loops: CDR1 WSHSY, CDR2 SAAADI. The CDR3 here is CASRVAGGSTDTQYF. CDR3 coding DNA: TGCGCCAGCAGGGTAGCGGGGGGGAGCACAGATACGCAGTATTTT.

In its sample, this clonotype was seen a few times. The chain couples TRBV3-1 to TRBJ1-6; the D gene is possibly TRBD1 (6 bases). The CDR3 runs to 14 residues. Germline CDR1 is LGHDT and CDR2 is YNNKEL (reference sequence). V lost 7 bases and J 4 bases, leaving 11 bases between the germline ends. The CDR3 loop is CASTGQSYNSPLHF. CDR3 nucleotide sequence: TGTGCCAGCACAGGACAGTCTTATAATTCACCCCTCCACTTT.

This clonotype was counted many times. The genes are TRBV20-1 and TRBJ2-7; 7 bases match TRBD2. J was trimmed by 7 bases and V by 2 bases; bases with no gene match: 11. This CDR3 comprises 14 residues. CDR1 and CDR2 (germline): DFQATT, SNEGSKA (reference sequence). CDR3 bases: TGCAGTGCTAGACCCAGCGGGATCCCGGGAGAGCAGTACTTC. The encoded protein is CSARPSGIPGEQYF.

This clonotype was observed a few times. This chain connects TRBV7-2 to TRBJ2-2, with TRBD1 identical over 8 bases. Germline lookup yields CDR1 SGHTA and CDR2 FQGNSA. Losses at the gene ends were 5 bases for V and 3 bases for J; bases not matched to a gene: 5. The CDR3 is made up of 15 amino acids. DNA for the CDR3: TGTGCCAGCAGCCGCTCGGGACAGGACACCGGGGAGCTGTTTTTT. It is translated as CASSRSGQDTGELFF.

About this clonotype: A much larger clonotype is one base distant, so this may be a read error. The chain combines TRBV12-3 or TRBV12-4 with TRBJ2-2; 7 positions agree with TRBD2. With 3 bases clipped from V and 6 bases from J, the junction kept 7 bases outside the gene matches. This CDR3 comprises 15 residues. The CDR3 spells CASSFEAGPAGELFF. As DNA, the CDR3 is TGTGCCAGCAGTTTTGAAGCGGGACCGGCCGGGGAGCTGTTTTTT.

The gene calls are TRBV6-6 and TRBJ2-3; TRBD1 is a possible D gene (5 bases). The CDR3 length is 14 residues. The V and J ends lost 8 bases and 2 bases respectively, with 14 bases between them. CDR1 and CDR2 (germline): MNHNY, SVGAGI (reference sequence). The CDR3 DNA sequence: TGTGCCAGCGGTAACAGGAGAACCACAGATACGCAGTATTTT. Protein sequence: CASGNRRTTDTQYF.

In its sample, this clonotype was seen a few times. The J gene is TRBJ2-1, the V gene TRBV12-5; 9 bases align to TRBD2. Per germline, CDR1 LGHNT and CDR2 FRNRAP. This CDR3 region has 16 residues. V gave up 1 base and J gave up 8 bases; unmatched junction bases: 9. The DNA of the CDR3 is TGTGCTAGTGGTTTGGATGCGGGGGGGAAGGCCCATGAGCAGTTCTTC. Translation: CASGLDAGGKAHEQFF.

This clonotype has a count of ten or more. The chain uses TRBV18 and TRBJ1-1; no definite D call. V lost 0 bases, J lost 0 bases, and 8 bases lay in between. Germline V CDR1 and CDR2: KGHSH, LQKENI. CDR3 length equals 15 residues. The DNA for the CDR3 is TGTGCCAGCTCACCACCGACACCCATGAACACTGAAGCTTTCTTT. It specifies CASSPPTPMNTEAFF. The whole variable domain, remainder taken from reference TRBV18 and TRBJ1-1, is NAGVMQNPRHLVRRRGQEARLRCSPMKGHSHVYWYRQLPEEGLKFMVYLQKENIIDESGMPKERFSAEFPKEGPSILRIQQVVRGDSAAYFCASSPPTPMNTEAFFGQGTRLTVV.

This clonotype came up many times. The chain combines TRBV12-3 or TRBV12-4 with TRBJ1-2, with D tentatively TRBD1 (5 bases). The germline V and J ends were trimmed by 4 bases and 8 bases, with 14 bases remaining between them. The CDR3 covers 13 residues. This CDR3 reads CASSYGGLGGYTF. As DNA, the CDR3 is TGTGCCAGCAGTTACGGGGGTCTGGGCGGCTACACCTTC.